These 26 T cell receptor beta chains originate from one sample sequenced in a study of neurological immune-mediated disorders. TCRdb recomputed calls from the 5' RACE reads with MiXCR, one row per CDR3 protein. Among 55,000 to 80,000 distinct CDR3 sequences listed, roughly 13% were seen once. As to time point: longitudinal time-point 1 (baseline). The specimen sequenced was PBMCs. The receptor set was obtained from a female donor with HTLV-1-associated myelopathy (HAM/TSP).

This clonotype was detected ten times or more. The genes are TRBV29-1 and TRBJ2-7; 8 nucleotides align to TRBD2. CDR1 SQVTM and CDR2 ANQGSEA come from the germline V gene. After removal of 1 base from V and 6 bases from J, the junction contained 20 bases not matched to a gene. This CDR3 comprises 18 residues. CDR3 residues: CSVEGITSGHLSPREQYF. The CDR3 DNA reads TGCAGCGTTGAAGGTATTACTAGCGGACACCTCTCTCCCCGCGAGCAGTACTTC.

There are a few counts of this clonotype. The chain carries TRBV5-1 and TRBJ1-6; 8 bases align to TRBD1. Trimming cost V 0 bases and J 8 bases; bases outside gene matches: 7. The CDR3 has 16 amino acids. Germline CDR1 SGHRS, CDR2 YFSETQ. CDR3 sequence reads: CASSLGAGGADSPLHF. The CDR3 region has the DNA TGCGCCAGCAGCTTGGGGGCAGGGGGCGCGGATTCACCCCTCCACTTT.

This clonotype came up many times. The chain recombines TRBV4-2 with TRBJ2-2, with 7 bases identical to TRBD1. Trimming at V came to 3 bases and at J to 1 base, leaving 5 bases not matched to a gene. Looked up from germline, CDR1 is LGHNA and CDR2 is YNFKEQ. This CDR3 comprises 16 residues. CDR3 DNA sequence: TGTGCCAGCAGCCAGGAGACAGGGTGGAACACCGGGGAGCTGTTTTTT. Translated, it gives CASSQETGWNTGELFF.

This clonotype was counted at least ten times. The CDR3 loop is CASSPSEYNEQFF. The CDR3 nucleotides read TGCGCCAGCAGCCCAAGCGAATACAATGAGCAGTTCTTC. The genes are TRBV5-1 and TRBJ2-1; D gene unclear. Trimming pared 4 bases from V and 4 bases from J, leaving 9 bases between. The CDR3 consists of 13 residues. From germline, CDR1 is SGHRS and CDR2 YFSETQ.

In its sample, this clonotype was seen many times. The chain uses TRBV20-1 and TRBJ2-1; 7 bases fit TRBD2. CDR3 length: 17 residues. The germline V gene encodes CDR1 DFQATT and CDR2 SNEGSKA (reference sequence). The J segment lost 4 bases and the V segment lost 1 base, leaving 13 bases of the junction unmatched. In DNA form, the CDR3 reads TGCAGTGCTAGAGTTCCTTTGTTGGGAGGGGATTACAATGAGCAGTTCTTC. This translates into CSARVPLLGGDYNEQFF.

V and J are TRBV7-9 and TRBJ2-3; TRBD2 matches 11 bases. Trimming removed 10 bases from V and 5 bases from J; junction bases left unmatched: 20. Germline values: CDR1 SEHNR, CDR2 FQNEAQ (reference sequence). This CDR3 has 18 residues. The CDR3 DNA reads TGTGCCAACAGACCATACTTTATTAGCGGGGGGGCCGTAGATACGCAGTATTTT. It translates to CANRPYFISGGAVDTQYF.

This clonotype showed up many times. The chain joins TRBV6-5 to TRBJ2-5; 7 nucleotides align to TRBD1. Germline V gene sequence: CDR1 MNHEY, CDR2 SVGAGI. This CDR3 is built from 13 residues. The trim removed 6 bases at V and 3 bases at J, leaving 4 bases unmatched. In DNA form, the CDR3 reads TGTGCCAGCAGCTCCGGGACAGAAGAGACCCAGTACTTC. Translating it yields CASSSGTEETQYF.

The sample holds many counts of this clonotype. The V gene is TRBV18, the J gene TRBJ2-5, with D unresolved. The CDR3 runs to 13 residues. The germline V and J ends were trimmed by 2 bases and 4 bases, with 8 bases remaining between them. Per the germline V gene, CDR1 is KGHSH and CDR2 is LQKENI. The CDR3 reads CASSPDRTETQYF. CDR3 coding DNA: TGTGCCAGCTCACCAGATCGGACAGAGACCCAGTACTTC.

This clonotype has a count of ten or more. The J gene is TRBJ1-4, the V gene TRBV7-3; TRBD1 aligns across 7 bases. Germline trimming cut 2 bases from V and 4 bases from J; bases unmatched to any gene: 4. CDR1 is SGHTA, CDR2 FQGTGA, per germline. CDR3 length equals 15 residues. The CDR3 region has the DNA TGTGCCAGCAGCTTAGAAAGGGGGCTTAATGAAAAACTGTTTTTT. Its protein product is CASSLERGLNEKLFF.

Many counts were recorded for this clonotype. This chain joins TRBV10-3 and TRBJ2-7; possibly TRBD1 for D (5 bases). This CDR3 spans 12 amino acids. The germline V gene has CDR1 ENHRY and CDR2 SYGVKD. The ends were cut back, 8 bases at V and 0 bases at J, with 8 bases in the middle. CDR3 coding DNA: TGTGCCATCGCAGGGTCCTCCTACGAGCAGTACTTC. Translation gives CAIAGSSYEQYF.

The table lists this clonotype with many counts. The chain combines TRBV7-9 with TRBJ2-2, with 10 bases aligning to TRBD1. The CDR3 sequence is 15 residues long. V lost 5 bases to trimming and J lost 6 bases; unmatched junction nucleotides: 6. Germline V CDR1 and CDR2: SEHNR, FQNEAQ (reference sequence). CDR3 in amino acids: CASSPDRGSPGELFF. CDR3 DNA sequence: TGTGCCAGCAGCCCGGACAGGGGGTCCCCCGGGGAGCTGTTTTTT. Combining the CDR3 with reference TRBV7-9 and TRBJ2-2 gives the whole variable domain DTGVSQNPRHKITKRGQNVTFRCDPISEHNRLYWYRQTLGQGPEFLTYFQNEAQLEKSRLLSDRFSAERPKGSFSTLEIQRTEQGDSAMYLCASSPDRGSPGELFFGEGSRLTVL.

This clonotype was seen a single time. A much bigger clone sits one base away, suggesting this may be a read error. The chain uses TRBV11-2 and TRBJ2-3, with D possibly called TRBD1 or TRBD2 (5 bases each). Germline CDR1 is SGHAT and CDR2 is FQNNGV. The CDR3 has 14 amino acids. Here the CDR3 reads CTSSKRGDTDTQYF. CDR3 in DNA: TGTACCAGCAGCAAACGAGGGGACACAGATACGCAGTATTTT.

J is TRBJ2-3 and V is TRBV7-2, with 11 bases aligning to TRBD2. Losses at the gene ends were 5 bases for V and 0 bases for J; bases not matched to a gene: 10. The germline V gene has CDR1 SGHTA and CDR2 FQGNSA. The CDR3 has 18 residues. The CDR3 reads CASSRGTSGGTSTDTQYF. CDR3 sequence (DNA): TGTGCCAGCAGCCGCGGGACTAGCGGCGGTACTAGCACAGATACGCAGTATTTT.

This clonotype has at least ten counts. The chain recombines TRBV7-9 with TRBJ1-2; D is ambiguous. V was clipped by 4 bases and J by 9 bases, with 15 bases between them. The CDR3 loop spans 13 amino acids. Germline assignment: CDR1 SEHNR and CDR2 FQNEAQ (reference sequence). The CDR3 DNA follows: TGTGCCAGCAGCTCGCCGCCAAGGTCCTGCTACACCTTC. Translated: CASSSPPRSCYTF.

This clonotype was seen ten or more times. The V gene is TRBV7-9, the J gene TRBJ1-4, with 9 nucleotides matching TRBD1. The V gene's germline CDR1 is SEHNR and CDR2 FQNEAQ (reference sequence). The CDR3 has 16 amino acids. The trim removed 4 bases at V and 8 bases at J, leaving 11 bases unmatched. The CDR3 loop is CASSSLIGTGNEKLFF. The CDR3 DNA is TGTGCCAGCAGCTCACTAATCGGGACAGGGAACGAAAAACTGTTTTTT.

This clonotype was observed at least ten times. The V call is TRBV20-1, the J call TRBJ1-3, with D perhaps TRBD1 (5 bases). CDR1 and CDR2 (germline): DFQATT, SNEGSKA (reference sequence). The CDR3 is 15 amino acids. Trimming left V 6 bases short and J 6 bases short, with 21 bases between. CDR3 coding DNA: TGCAGTGCACTCCGAGCCGGGACGGCGGCAAACACCATATATTTT. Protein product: CSALRAGTAANTIYF.

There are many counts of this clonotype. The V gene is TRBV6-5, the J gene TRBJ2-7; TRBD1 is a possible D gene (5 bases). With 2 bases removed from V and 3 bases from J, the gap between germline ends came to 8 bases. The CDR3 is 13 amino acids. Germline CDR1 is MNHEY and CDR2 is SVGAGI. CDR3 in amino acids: CASSYRDSYEQYF. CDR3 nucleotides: TGTGCCAGCAGTTACCGAGACAGCTACGAGCAGTACTTC.

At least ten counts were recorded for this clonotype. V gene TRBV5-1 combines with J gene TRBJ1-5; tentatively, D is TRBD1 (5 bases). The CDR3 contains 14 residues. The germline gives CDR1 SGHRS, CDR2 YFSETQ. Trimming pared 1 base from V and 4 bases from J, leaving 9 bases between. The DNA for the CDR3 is TGCGCCAGCAGCTTGAACCCAGGGAATCAGCCCCAGCATTTT. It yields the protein CASSLNPGNQPQHF.

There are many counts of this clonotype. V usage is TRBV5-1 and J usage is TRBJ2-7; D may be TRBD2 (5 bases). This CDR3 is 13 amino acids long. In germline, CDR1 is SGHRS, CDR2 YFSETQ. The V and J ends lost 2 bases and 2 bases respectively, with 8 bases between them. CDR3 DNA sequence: TGCGCCAGCAGCTTAGAGGGAGCCTACGAGCAGTACTTC. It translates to CASSLEGAYEQYF.

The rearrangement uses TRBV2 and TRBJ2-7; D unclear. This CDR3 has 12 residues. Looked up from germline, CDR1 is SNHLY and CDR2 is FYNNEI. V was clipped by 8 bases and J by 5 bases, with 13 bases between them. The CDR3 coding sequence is TGTGCCAGCGGAGAGGTCCGGCACGAGCAGTACTTC. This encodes CASGEVRHEQYF.

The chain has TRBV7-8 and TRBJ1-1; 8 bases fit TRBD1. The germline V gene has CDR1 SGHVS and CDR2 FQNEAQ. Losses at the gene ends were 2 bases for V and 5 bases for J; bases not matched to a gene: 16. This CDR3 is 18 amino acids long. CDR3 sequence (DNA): TGTGCCAGCAGCTTAACGAGCGTATCAGGGGGCGCGGATACTGAAGCTTTCTTT. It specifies CASSLTSVSGGADTEAFF.

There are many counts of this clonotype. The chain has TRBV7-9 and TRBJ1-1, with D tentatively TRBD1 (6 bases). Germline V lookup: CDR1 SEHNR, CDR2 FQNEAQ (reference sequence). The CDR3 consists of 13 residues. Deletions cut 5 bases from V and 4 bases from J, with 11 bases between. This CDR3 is CASSGTTPTEAFF. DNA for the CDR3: TGTGCCAGCAGCGGGACAACCCCCACTGAAGCTTTCTTT.

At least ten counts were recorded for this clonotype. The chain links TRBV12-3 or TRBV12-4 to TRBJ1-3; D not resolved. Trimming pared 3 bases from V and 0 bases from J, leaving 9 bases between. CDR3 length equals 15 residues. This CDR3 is CASSFKIGSGNTIYF. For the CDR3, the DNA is TGTGCCAGCAGTTTTAAAATCGGCTCTGGAAACACCATATATTTT.

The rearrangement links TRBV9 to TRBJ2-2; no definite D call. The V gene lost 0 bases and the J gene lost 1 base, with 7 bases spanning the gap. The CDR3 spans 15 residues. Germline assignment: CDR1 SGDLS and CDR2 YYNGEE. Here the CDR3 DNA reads TGTGCCAGCAGCGTAGGACACATGAACACCGGGGAGCTGTTTTTT. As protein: CASSVGHMNTGELFF.

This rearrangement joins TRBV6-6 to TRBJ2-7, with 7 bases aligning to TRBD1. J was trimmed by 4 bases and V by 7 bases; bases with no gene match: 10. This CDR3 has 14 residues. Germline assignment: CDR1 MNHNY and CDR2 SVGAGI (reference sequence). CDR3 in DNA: TGTGCCAGCAAGAGGACAGGAGGACCTTACGAGCAGTACTTC. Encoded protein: CASKRTGGPYEQYF.

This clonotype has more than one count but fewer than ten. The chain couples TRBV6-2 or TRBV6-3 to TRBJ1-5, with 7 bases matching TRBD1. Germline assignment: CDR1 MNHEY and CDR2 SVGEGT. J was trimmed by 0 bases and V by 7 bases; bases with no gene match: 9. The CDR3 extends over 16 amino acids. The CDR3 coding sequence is TGTGCCAGCAAGGACCAGGGGGTTAATAGCAATCAGCCCCAGCATTTT. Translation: CASKDQGVNSNQPQHF.